These T cell receptor beta chains were read from a single sample in a study of preoperative IRX-2 immunotherapy in early breast cancer. TCRdb's copy holds only in-frame clones and misses some; the assay was immunoSEQ multiplex PCR. The sample holds around 62,000 clones, roughly 94% seen once. The sample was gathered from a patient treated with IRX-2 immunotherapy. These receptor sequences come from a human donor with breast cancer. CDR3s include the opening cysteine and the closing phenylalanine or tryptophan.

CDR3 | J | V
CASSLGGGRGEETQYF | TRBJ2-5 | TRBV5-1
CASRSQGYPPEAFF | TRBJ1-1 | TRBV28
CASSLDLAEGLYSNQPQHF | TRBJ1-5 | TRBV7-2
CATRTGLSAFF | TRBJ1-1 | TRBV11-2
CAAGRDRTGELFF | TRBJ2-2 | TRBV6-1
CASSGGQGRGNTIYF | TRBJ1-3 | TRBV2
CASSAGQLTAFF | TRBJ1-1 | TRBV2
CASSLGPGLGRNEQFF | TRBJ2-1 | TRBV7-9
CASRFAGTDNEQFF | TRBJ2-1 | TRBV19
CASSLSGTGYEQYF | TRBJ2-7 | TRBV11-3
CASSLSLGAQNF | TRBJ2-7 | TRBV7-2
CASSAEGANTGELFF | TRBJ2-2 | TRBV9